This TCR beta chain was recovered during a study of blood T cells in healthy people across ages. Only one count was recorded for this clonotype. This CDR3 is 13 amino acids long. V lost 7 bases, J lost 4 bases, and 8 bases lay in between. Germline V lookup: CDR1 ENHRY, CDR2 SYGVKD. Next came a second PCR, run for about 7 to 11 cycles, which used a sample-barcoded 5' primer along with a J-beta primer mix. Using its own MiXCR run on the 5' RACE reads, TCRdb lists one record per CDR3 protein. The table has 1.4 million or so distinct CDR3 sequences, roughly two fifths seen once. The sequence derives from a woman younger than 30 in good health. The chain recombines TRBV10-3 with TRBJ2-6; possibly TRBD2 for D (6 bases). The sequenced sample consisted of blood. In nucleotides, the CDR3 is TGTGCCATCACGGGAGCAGGGGCCAACGTCCTGACTTTC. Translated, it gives CAITGAGANVLTF.